These T cell receptor beta chains were read from a single sample in a study of blood T cell repertoires in COVID-19. TCRdb keeps only in-frame clones here, not all; method: immunoSEQ multiplex PCR. The table has roughly 200,000 clones, 89% seen once. Sample: peripheral blood. These receptors were taken from a middle-aged man with acute or convalescent COVID-19. Both conserved end residues are part of each CDR3. The order of the fields is CDR3 length, V gene, CDR3 protein.

15	TRBV6-5	CASSHGTGSHYGYTF
14	TRBV7-2	CASSPDGGGYGYTF
16	TRBV6-1	CASSEVTGASGNTIYF
15	TRBV7-9	CASTKITGGMGEAFF
15	TRBV27	CASSSGIVGQETQYF
13	TRBV25-1	CASSGLDSYEQYF
15	TRBV28	CASSLGGPASYEQYF
16	TRBV5-4	CASSPRERGIGTEAFF
13	TRBV27	CASSPGLNTEAFF
16	TRBV15	CATSRTLSGGQETQYF
12	TRBV2	CASSDITDTQYF
13	TRBV12-3/TRBV12-4	CASRGAGTDTQYF
13	TRBV24-1	CATQGFSNQPQHF
15	TRBV15	CATSRVGLHTGELFF
16	TRBV7-2	CASSFWLAGALGEQYF
19	TRBV7-9	CASSQPLGQQGLRAGELFF
14	TRBV7-8	CASSPEGNYNEQFF
15	TRBV6-4	CASSEELAGYNEQFF
15	TRBV18	CASSPLTGAYNEQFF
15	TRBV7-8	CASSLSALGGYEQYF
11	TRBV27	CASILGSEAFF
16	TRBV5-1	CASSLARGQMNTEAFF
16	TRBV4-2	CASRSTGTGGFDEQFF
13	TRBV2	CAIGGRGPYEQYF
16	TRBV10-1	CASSDLGLAEGEAQYF
13	TRBV2	CAIRRVIDQPQHF
15	TRBV6-5	CASQGSGGTYNEQFF
13	TRBV30	CAWKFGGGYEQYF
15	TRBV2	CANSYEGQGSYEQYF
15	TRBV6-1	CASRPGGGLNTEAFF
15	TRBV19	CASSMAGQGFQPQHF
12	TRBV29-1	CSVDPVYNEQFF
13	TRBV30	CAWTAGWVTEAFF
17	TRBV5-4	CASSLDPLVIMNTEAFF
15	TRBV5-5	CASSWGQGPNTEAFF
15	TRBV5-1	CASRTGTGWDNEQFF
16	TRBV2	CASSRSGGGGVDTQYF
15	TRBV11-3	CASSAGGTENTEAFF
14	TRBV28	CASSSSWSRDTQYF
14	TRBV10-3	CAISEYPEGQPQHF
16	TRBV5-1	CASSLALPATNEKLFF
14	TRBV7-9	CASSLRGGTDTQYF
16	TRBV30	CAWSVGQTITPYEQYF
15	TRBV19	CASSISGAGTGELFF
15	TRBV5-1	CASSSRTGGQETQYF